The clone carrying this T cell receptor (beta chain) was found many times. Time point of the sample: patch test 3, about 24 weeks after DPC sensitization. This sample's treatment: therapeutic diphenylcyclopropenone sensitization with weekly scalp DPC. Unfractionated whole blood was the source from which total RNA was extracted. This entry belongs to a study of human T cells and chemical hapten exposure. TCRdb re-called the RACE reads with MiXCR, one entry per CDR3 protein. The sample lists about 39,000 distinct CDR3 sequences, 12% occurring once. V lost 5 bases to trimming and J lost 8 bases; unmatched junction nucleotides: 6. The CDR3 is 15 residues long. Looked up from germline, CDR1 is MNHNS and CDR2 is SASEGT.

The receptor was derived from a woman aged 40 to 49 with alopecia areata. Some clones in this sample may be carry-over from other donors' samples. The material sequenced was whole blood, taken in connection with sensitization to the hapten diphenylcyclopropenone (DPC). The chain links TRBV6-1 to TRBJ2-1; 13 nucleotides agree with TRBD2. This CDR3 is CASSLGTSGNDEQFF. The CDR3 DNA reads TGTGCCAGCAGTCTAGGGACTAGCGGGAATGATGAGCAGTTCTTC.